The present T cell receptor (beta chain) was sequenced within a study of control samples from healthy donors and cancer patients. With 5 bases removed from V and 3 bases from J, the gap between germline ends came to 18 bases. CDR1 is SGHTS and CDR2 is YDEGEE in the germline V gene. The CDR3 is 15 residues long. Using immunoSEQ multiplex PCR, the repertoire was profiled, and TCRdb retains in-frame clones only, with some absent. This repertoire shows roughly 88,000 clones, about 92% found once; its top ten account for approximately 7.9%. The clonotype originates from a man aged 18 to 30 in good health. Sequencing was performed on blood. The chain recombines TRBV5-8 with TRBJ2-7; TRBD1 is a possible D gene (5 bases). The CDR3 DNA sequence: TGTGCCAGCAGTCCCGCGGCAGGGCGGCACTACGAGCAGTACTTC. This sequence encodes CASSPAAGRHYEQYF. The whole variable domain, filled in from reference TRBV5-8 and TRBJ2-7, reads EAGVTQSPTHLIKTRGQQATLRCSPISGHTSVYWYQQALGLGLQFLLWYDEGEERNRGNFPPRFSGRQFPNYSSELNVNALELEDSALYLCASSPAAGRHYEQYFGPGTRLTVT.